The following is a T cell receptor (beta chain) sequence with its context. It lacks a known antigen. Nothing much larger sits one base from this clone, and base qualities are not available. This sample was included in a study of cytomegalovirus exposure and HLA in healthy donors (dated 2017 in TCRdb). Context from the whole study: In an earlier analysis of approximately 640 of the donors, about 260 Gb of sequence data and 90 million to 130 million unique TCR beta sequences from roughly 180 million T cells were reported. The T cell repertoires of roughly 660 subjects were profiled by immunosequencing and related to cytomegalovirus serostatus. Of the 300 to 500 genotyped donors, roughly 80% were placed in the genetic ancestry cluster associated with self-reported Caucasian donors. Donor age, sex, ethnicity and CMV serostatus were collected together with the repertoire data. A later analysis re-analyzed previously published TCR beta repertoires from 660 or so donors and added high-resolution HLA genotyping to study TCR occurrence patterns. All discovery cohort repertoires had been generated on a single sequencing platform. Typing coverage differed by locus: A, B, C, DRB1 and DQB1 were typed in roughly 629-630 donors, DQA1 in 500 to 550, DPA1 in approximately 610, and DPB1 in 400 to 480. Across 398 genotyped donors of the cohort, an average of about 240,000 unique TCR beta nucleotide sequences per donor were sequenced, and around 20% of those sequences were non-productive. The study combined high-throughput TCR immunosequencing, statistical association of individual TCRs with disease status, and machine learning to predict cytomegalovirus infection status. Rather than using new phenotypic data, the later analysis identified candidate immune exposures from TCR beta sequences and from how often those sequences occurred across donors. The aim of the study was to test whether cataloging public T cell receptors could identify signatures of past pathogen exposure. HLA typing covered class I and class II loci at four-digit resolution. An earlier analysis of a few hundred of the donors applied high-throughput TCR beta sequencing to assess whether each TCR beta V gene segment acted as functional or pseudogenic. In addition to the first cohort of several hundred subjects, a separate validation cohort of about 120 different subjects was used. Because of strong linkage in the cohort, roughly five DR-DQ haplotypes were treated as single units for association and clustering. Roughly 300 gigabases of sequencing data and around 80 million unique TCR sequences made up an early release that covered approximately 620 HLA-typed donors. A later genetic analysis used genome-wide SNP genotypes for 398 of the 666 donors, treating that subset as a discovery cohort. The research as a whole found: In both the original and validation cohorts, the classifier was reported to diagnose cytomegalovirus status with high specificity and sensitivity. In a later analysis, TCR association rates were found to vary across HLA loci, with the most associated TCRs seen for DRB1 alleles and the fewest for HLA-C alleles. Correlated functional status among segregating V segments might reflect linkage disequilibrium, but an unknown experimental factor could not be ruled out. A later analysis reported that several top co-occurrence clusters appeared linked to parvovirus B19, influenza, CMV and Epstein-Barr virus. According to a later genetic analysis, donors in an Asian-associated ancestry cluster had fewer N-insertions in productive TCRs than the roughly 700-donor mean. The cohort was sequenced for TCR beta chains only, and without alpha or paired-chain data the features that could be detected were limited. At a false discovery rate of 0.05, a later analysis linked 15,000 to 20,000 TCR beta sequences to specific HLA alleles. When HLA alleles, especially DR and DQ, strongly co-occurred, TCR associations were difficult to assign to individual alleles. The presence/absence analyses assumed that sequencing depth was roughly uniform across donors, and that assumption may not be true. Compared with equally common non-associated chains, HLA-associated TCR beta chains in a later analysis were more clonally expanded and had lower generation probabilities. Across donors, most TCR sequences were observed very rarely, whereas some public TCRs were present in many individuals. The earlier analysis of approximately 560 of the donors excluded some 15 rarely observed V segments, including chromosome 9 orphons, because counts were too low. Some IMGT-functional V segments, including TRBV6-2 and TRBV6-3, could not be told apart with the 87-base-pair reads, so those segments were excluded. A later analysis found that most CMV-associated TCR beta chains appeared HLA-restricted, with HLA associations seemingly driven largely by CMV exposure. It was suggested by the authors that the approach could potentially be generalized to other disease states and immunological phenotypes. A few of the identified cytomegalovirus-associated TCR beta chains were confirmed in vitro to be specific for cytomegalovirus antigens. The study listed 150 to 200 TCR beta chains as associated with cytomegalovirus. V-gene and J-gene trimming of TCR beta chains was associated with a missense DCLRE1C variant in a later genetic analysis, and the association was replicated in an independent cohort. Broadly in line with IMGT annotations, most TCR beta V segments showed up in productive rearrangements about 87% or about 30% of the time in an earlier analysis of under 700 of the donors. Because HLA typing was missing for some donors at each locus, association tests included only the typed subset. Immune exposure information for the cohort was limited to CMV serostatus. A further reported finding was that TCR beta sequences accurately predicted the HLA-A and HLA-B alleles for most subjects in the first cohort. The sequencing pipeline was judged likely to have produced a cluster of highly shared sequence variants as a technical artifact.

The cohort comprised some 730 healthy bone marrow donors. At the time of sampling, all cohort members were nominally healthy, though unrecorded immune exposures were likely present. The donor tested CMV seronegative and was one of the 352 seronegative cohort members. Every donor gave a peripheral blood sample, and the peripheral blood mononuclear cells from that sample were used for TCR beta sequencing. Genomic DNA was extracted from the blood cell samples with the Qiagen DNeasy Blood Extraction Kit. Measured from the cysteine to the valine, the CDR3 is 15 residues long. Only CDR3 DNA remains: 45 bases, in frame from the first base. The germline V gene (reference sequence) supplies CDR1 LNHNV and CDR2 YYDKDF. V sheds 0 bases and J sheds 6 bases, leaving 15 bases between their ends. Preparation of the library involved the immunoSEQ multiplex PCR assay. For the multiplex PCR, a mixture combining 60 forward primers for TCR Vbeta segments and 13 reverse primers for TCR Jbeta segments was used. A multiplex PCR assay on genomic DNA amplified the CDR3 region of rearranged TCR beta genes. On the Illumina HiSeq System, the amplified TCR beta libraries were sequenced as 87-base-pair reads. Per the authors' processing: In a later analysis, tens of millions of unique TCR beta chains were counted across the 500 to 850 repertoires, and approximately 9.9 million of these chains were shared by at least two donors. Raw reads were error-corrected and collapsed into unique sequences by a nearest-neighbor algorithm in which closely related sequences were merged to remove PCR and sequencing errors. V, D and J gene segments were assigned by aligning CDR3 sequences to IMGT reference sequences. For a sequence to be retained, a match of at least six nucleotides was required to both a V gene segment and a J gene segment. A rearrangement was called productive if the CDR3 had no stop codons and remained in frame with V and J, and every other rearrangement was called non-productive. CDR3 was defined according to IMGT convention as the region running from the second conserved V-encoded cysteine to the conserved J-encoded phenylalanine. The earlier analysis of about 570 of the donors excluded any sequence lacking an unambiguous match to a single V gene segment. An earlier analysis of almost 600 of the donors classified V segments as functional when productive rearrangements were above 56.7% and as segregating when the standard deviation between donors was above 5%. A statistical classification framework was built to diagnose cytomegalovirus status from the catalog of TCR beta chain sequences. A later analysis assigned V and J genes by comparing TCR nucleotide sequences with IMGT/GENE-DB human TR gene sequences. Using the TCRdist pipeline, a later analysis assigned CDR3 sequences along with most-parsimonious VDJ recombination scenarios. In a later analysis, each TCR beta chain was defined by its CDR3 amino acid sequence together with its V-gene family, and reads without a unique V-gene family were excluded. A later analysis removed roughly 590 highly shared, low-generation-probability nucleotide sequences to deal with suspected cross-contamination and a sequencing artifact. In a later analysis, a clonal expansion index was calculated for each public chain from normalized within-repertoire ranks of inferred template counts. In a later analysis, generation probabilities were computed using a VDJ recombination model fitted to out-of-frame rearrangements, and the results were checked against IGoR. In a later analysis, hypergeometric tests were used to score TCR-TCR, TCR-HLA and TCR-CMV co-occurrence, with a repertoire-size bias correction applied to TCR pairs. False discovery rates were estimated in a later analysis by permuting HLA or CMV assignments 20 times. In a later analysis, co-occurring TCRs were grouped using DBSCAN, and TCRdist sequence similarity was added for clustering within HLA-allele-positive subsets. Repertoires with fewer than 30,000 or more than 120,000 public chains were left out of co-occurrence clustering, as were five repertoires with anomalous nucleotide sharing. TCRdb took this table from immuneACCESS and kept in-frame rearrangements with V and J called. Such tables lack part of the clones; where checked against another copy, unresolved V genes explain under half of the gap, and the rest is unexplained. The V and J calls and the clone size are those of that table, but D and trimming were determined from the DNA. The sample table records 150,000 to 200,000 clones; 80% of these occur just once. The ten largest make up approximately 1% of the sample.

The sequence was collected from a woman in her 40s in good health and CMV-seronegative. The V and J segments used are TRBV15 and TRBJ2-7; a tentative D match to TRBD1 spans 5 bases. Sequencing used PBMCs. The DNA reads as follows: TGTGCCACCAGCAGAGATCTCGCAGGGATGGGCGAGCAGTACGTC. It translates as CATSRDLAGMGEQYV.